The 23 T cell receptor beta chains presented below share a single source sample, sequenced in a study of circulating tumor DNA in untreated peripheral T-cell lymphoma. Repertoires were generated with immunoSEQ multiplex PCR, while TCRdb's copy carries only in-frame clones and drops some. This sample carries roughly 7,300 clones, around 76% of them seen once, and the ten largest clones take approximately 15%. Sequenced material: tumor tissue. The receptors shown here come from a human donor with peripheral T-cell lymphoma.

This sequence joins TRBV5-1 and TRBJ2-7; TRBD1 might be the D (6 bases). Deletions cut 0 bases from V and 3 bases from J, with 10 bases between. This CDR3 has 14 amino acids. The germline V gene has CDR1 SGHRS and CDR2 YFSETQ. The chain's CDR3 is CASSLAPGDYEQYF. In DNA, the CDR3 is TGCGCCAGCAGCTTGGCCCCAGGGGACTACGAGCAGTACTTC.

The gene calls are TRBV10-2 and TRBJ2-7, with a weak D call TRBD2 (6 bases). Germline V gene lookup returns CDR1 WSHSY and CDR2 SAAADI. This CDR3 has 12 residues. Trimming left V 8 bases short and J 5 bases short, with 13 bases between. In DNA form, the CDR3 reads TGCGCCAGCGGTCGGGGGAACCACGAGCAGTACTTC. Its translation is CASGRGNHEQYF.

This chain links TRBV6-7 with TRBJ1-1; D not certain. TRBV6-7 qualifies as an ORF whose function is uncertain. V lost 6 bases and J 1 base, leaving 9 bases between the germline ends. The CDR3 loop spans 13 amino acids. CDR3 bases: TGTGCCAGCAGCTTATCAGAGAACACTGAAGCTTTCTTT. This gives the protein CASSLSENTEAFF.

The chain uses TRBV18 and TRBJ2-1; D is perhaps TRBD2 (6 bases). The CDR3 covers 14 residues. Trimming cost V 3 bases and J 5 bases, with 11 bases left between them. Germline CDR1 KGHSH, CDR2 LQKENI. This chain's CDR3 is CASSPLTRNNEQFF. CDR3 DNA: TGTGCCAGCTCACCCTTGACTAGAAACAATGAGCAGTTCTTC.

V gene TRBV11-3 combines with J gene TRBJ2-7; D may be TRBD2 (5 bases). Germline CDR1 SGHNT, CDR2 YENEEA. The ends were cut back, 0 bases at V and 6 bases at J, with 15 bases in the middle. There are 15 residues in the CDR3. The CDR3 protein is CASSLDLAIVGEQYF. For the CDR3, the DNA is TGTGCCAGCAGCTTAGACCTAGCCATCGTTGGCGAGCAGTACTTC.

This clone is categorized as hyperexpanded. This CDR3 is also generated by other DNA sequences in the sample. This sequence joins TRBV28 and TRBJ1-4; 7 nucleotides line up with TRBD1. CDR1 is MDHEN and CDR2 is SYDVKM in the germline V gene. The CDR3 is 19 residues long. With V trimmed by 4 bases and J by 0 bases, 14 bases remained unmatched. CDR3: CASSSPTGFAPATNEKLFF. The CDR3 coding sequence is TGTGCCAGCAGTTCCCCGACAGGGTTTGCCCCTGCAACTAATGAAAAACTGTTTTTT.

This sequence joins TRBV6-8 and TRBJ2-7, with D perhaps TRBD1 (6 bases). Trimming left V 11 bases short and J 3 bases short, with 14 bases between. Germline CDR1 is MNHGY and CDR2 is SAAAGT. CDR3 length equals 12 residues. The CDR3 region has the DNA TGTGCCGCCGGGGACATTTACTACGAGCAGTACTTC. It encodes CAAGDIYYEQYF.

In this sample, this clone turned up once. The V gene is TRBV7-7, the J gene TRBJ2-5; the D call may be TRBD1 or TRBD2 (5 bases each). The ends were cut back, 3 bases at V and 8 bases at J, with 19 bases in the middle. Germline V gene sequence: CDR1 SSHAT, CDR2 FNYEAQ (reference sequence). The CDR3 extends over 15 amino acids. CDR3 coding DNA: TGTGCCAGCAGCTTGCCCGGGGCCCTCTACGATACCCAGTACTTC. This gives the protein CASSLPGALYDTQYF.

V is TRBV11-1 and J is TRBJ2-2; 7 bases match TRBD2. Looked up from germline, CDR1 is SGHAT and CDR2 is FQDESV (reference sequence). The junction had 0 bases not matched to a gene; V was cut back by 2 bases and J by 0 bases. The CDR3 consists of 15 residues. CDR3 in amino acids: CASSLLAANTGELFF. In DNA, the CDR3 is TGTGCCAGCAGCTTACTAGCGGCGAACACCGGGGAGCTGTTTTTT. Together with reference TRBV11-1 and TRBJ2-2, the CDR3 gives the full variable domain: EAEVAQSPRYKITEKSQAVAFWCDPISGHATLYWYRQILGQGPELLVQFQDESVVDDSQLPKDRFSAERLKGVDSTLKIQPAELGDSAMYLCASSLLAANTGELFFGEGSRLTVL.

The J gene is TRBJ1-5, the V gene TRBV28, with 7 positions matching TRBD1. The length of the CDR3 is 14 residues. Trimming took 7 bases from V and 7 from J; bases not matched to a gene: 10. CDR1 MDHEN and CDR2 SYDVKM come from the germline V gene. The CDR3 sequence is CASTYRGPGQPQHF. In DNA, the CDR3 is TGTGCCAGCACCTATAGGGGGCCGGGACAGCCCCAGCATTTT.

The CDR3 loop reads CSVEVGGRVETQYF. CDR3 sequence (DNA): TGCAGCGTTGAAGTGGGAGGGAGAGTGGAGACCCAGTACTTC. The chain carries TRBV29-1 and TRBJ2-5, with 7 bases aligning to TRBD2. From germline, CDR1 is SQVTM and CDR2 ANQGSEA. V lost 1 base and J lost 5; bases outside the gene matches: 7. The CDR3 loop spans 14 amino acids.

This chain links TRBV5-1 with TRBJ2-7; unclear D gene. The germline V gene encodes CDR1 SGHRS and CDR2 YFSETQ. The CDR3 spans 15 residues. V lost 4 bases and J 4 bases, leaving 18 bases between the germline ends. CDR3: CASSQDSNLAYEQYF. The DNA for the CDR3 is TGCGCCAGCAGCCAAGATAGCAATCTGGCTTACGAGCAGTACTTC. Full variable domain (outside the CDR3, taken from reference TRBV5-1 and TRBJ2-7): KAGVTQTPRYLIKTRGQQVTLSCSPISGHRSVSWYQQTPGQGLQFLFEYFSETQRNKGNFPGRFSGRQFSNSRSEMNVSTLELGDSALYLCASSQDSNLAYEQYFGPGTRLTVT.

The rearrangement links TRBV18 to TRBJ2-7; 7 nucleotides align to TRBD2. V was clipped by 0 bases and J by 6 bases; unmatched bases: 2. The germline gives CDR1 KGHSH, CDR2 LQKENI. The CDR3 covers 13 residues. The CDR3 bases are TGTGCCAGCTCACCACCGGGGGGGGGCGAGCAGTACTTC. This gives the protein CASSPPGGGEQYF.

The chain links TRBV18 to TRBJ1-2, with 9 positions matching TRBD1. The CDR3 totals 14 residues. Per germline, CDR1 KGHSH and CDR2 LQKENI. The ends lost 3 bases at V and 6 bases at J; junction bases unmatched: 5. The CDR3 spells CASSPPGQGNGYTF. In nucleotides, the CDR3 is TGTGCCAGCTCACCCCCGGGACAGGGTAATGGCTACACCTTC.

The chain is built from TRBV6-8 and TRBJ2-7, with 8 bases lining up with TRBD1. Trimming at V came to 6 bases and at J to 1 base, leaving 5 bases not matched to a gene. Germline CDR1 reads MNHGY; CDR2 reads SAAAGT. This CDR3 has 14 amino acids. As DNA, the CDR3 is TGTGCCAGCAGATACGGACAGGGATCCTACGAGCAGTACTTC. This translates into CASRYGQGSYEQYF.

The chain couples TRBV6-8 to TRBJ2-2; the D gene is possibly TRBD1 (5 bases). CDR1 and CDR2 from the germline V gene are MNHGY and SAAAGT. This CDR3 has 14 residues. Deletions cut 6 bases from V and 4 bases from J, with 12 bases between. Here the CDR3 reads CASRRTPTTGELFF. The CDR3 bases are TGTGCCAGCAGAAGGACACCTACCACCGGGGAGCTGTTTTTT.

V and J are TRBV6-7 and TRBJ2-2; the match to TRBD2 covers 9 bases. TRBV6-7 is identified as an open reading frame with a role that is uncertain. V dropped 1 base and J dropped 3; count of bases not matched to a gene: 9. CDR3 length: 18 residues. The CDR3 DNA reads TGTGCCAGCAGTTACTTTGGTAGCGGGAGCCGGGACACCGGGGAGCTGTTTTTT. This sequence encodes CASSYFGSGSRDTGELFF.

Here the CDR3 DNA reads TGTGCCAGTACGGACTTCACGGCGGGGACTGAAGCTTTCTTT. Its protein product is CASTDFTAGTEAFF. The rearrangement links TRBV19 to TRBJ1-1; D is unclear. The V end lost 7 bases, the J end lost 5 bases, and 17 bases lay between the germline ends. Per germline, CDR1 LNHDA and CDR2 SQIVND (reference sequence). CDR3 length equals 14 residues.

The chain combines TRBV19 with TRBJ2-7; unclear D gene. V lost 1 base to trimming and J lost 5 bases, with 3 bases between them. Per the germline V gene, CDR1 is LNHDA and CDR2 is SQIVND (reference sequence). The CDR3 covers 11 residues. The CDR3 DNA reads TGTGCCAGTAGTATAGCGGACGAGCAGTACTTC. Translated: CASSIADEQYF.

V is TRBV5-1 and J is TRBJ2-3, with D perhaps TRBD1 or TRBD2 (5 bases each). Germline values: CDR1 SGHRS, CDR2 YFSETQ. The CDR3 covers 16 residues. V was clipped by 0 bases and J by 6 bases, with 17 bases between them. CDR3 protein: CASSLGSGTRLDTQYF. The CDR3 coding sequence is TGCGCCAGCAGCTTGGGATCTGGGACCCGACTGGATACGCAGTATTTT.

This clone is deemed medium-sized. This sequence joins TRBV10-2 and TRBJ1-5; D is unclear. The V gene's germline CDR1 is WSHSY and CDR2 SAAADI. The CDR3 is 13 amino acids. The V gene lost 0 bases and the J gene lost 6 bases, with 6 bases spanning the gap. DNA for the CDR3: TGCGCCAGCAGTGAGTCGAGGACTCAGCCCCAGCATTTT. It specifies CASSESRTQPQHF.

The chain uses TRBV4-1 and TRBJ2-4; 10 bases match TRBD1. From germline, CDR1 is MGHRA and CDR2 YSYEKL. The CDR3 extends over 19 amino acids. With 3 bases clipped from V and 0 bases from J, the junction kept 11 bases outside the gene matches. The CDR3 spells CASSHPEIGTGVAKNIQYF. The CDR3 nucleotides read TGCGCCAGCAGCCACCCCGAAATCGGGACAGGGGTAGCCAAAAACATTCAGTACTTC.

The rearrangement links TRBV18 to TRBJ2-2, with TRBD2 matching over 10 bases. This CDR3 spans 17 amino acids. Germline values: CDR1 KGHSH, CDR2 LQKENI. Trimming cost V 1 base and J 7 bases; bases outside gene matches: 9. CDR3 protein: CASSPLWSSGSNGELFF. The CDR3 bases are TGTGCCAGCTCACCACTTTGGTCTAGCGGGAGCAACGGGGAGCTGTTTTTT.